Following are 25 T cell receptor beta chains from one sample sequenced in a study of T cell repertoires in cytomegalovirus infection. Their antigens are not known. TCRdb analysed the reads with MiXCR anew, one entry per CDR3 protein. The sample has about 150,000 distinct CDR3 sequences; more than 25% are singletons. The source material was CD8+ T cells from cultured PBMCs, sampled from culture after CMV antigen stimulation. Receptor source: a human donor in good health (CMV status not recorded). Some clones in this sample may be carry-over from other donors' samples.

This clonotype turned up a few times. The CDR3, as DNA: TGTGCCAGCAGTTACTCGAGGGCCCCAGGGAATAATTCGAACACTGAAGCTTTCTTT. This gives the protein CASSYSRAPGNNSNTEAFF. This sequence joins TRBV6-6 and TRBJ1-1; D might be TRBD1 (5 bases). The V end lost 0 bases, the J end lost 1 base, and 21 bases lay between the germline ends. In germline, CDR1 is MNHNY, CDR2 SVGAGI (reference sequence). The CDR3 is 19 amino acids.

A few counts support this clonotype. The rearrangement uses TRBV28 and TRBJ1-6, with unresolved D. The length of the CDR3 is 14 residues. Trimming pared 2 bases from V and 8 bases from J, leaving 10 bases between. CDR1 and CDR2 (germline): MDHEN, SYDVKM. CDR3 DNA sequence: TGTGCCAGCAGTTTAGGAGGGTGGGATTCACCCCTCCACTTT. Translated: CASSLGGWDSPLHF.

J is TRBJ1-1 and V is TRBV27, with D hard to call. V lost 4 bases and J lost 3, with 18 bases in between. Germline CDR1 is MNHEY and CDR2 is SMNVEV (reference sequence). The CDR3 sequence is 16 residues long. The CDR3 coding sequence is TGTGCCAGCAGTTCCGGAGGCGTGTGGGCGGACACTGAAGCTTTCTTT. Its translation: CASSSGGVWADTEAFF.

Ten or more counts support this clonotype. J is TRBJ2-3 and V is TRBV7-2, with D uncertain. V lost 5 bases to trimming and J lost 7 bases, with 13 bases between them. CDR1 is SGHTA and CDR2 is FQGNSA in the germline V gene. The CDR3 runs to 13 residues. This CDR3 reads CASSHGPPNTQYF. CDR3 DNA: TGTGCCAGCAGCCATGGACCGCCCAATACGCAGTATTTT.

This clonotype was counted once. The chain carries TRBV12-3 or TRBV12-4 and TRBJ1-1; possible D gene TRBD1, 5 bases. The CDR3 runs 14 residues. V lost 6 bases, J lost 1 base, and 12 bases lay in between. The CDR3 nucleotides read TGTGCCAGCAGACCTCGACAGACGAACACTGAAGCTTTCTTT. As protein: CASRPRQTNTEAFF.

This clonotype was observed a handful of times. The rearrangement uses TRBV7-8 and TRBJ2-5, with 12 bases matching TRBD2. This CDR3 comprises 14 residues. Trimming took 8 bases from V and 5 from J; bases not matched to a gene: 6. The germline CDR1 and CDR2 sequences are SGHVS and FQNEAQ. In DNA, the CDR3 is TGTGCCAGCTCTAGCGGGGGGGCCGAGGAGACCCAGTACTTC. This encodes CASSSGGAEETQYF.

This clonotype was detected a few times. V is TRBV7-4 and J is TRBJ2-1; D unresolved. The CDR3 sequence is 15 residues long. The germline V and J ends were trimmed by 4 bases and 0 bases, with 10 bases remaining between them. CDR1 and CDR2 (germline): SGHVT, SQSDAQ. CDR3 region: CASSSDTSSYNEQFF. The CDR3 DNA sequence: TGTGCCAGCAGCTCAGACACGAGCTCCTACAATGAGCAGTTCTTC.

This clonotype occurred many times. The chain employs TRBV7-2 and TRBJ2-2; D unclear. The CDR3 extends over 14 amino acids. Trimming shortened V by 1 base and J by 2 bases, and 5 bases separated the two germline ends. Germline loops: CDR1 SGHTA, CDR2 FQGNSA. The CDR3 bases are TGTGCCAGCAGCTTAGGACTCAACACCGGGGAGCTGTTTTTT. Encoded protein: CASSLGLNTGELFF.

This clonotype was detected ten times or more. This chain connects TRBV7-6 to TRBJ2-1; the match to TRBD1 covers 8 bases. J gave up 6 bases and V 2 bases, and 3 bases lay outside the gene matches. The CDR3 extends over 14 amino acids. Germline lookup yields CDR1 SGHVS and CDR2 FNYEAQ. The CDR3 region is CASSLRDRFNEQFF. The CDR3 bases are TGTGCCAGCAGCTTAAGGGACAGGTTCAATGAGCAGTTCTTC.

For this clonotype: Mismatch with germline at one junction end may stem from a read error. V usage is TRBV12-3 or TRBV12-4 and J usage is TRBJ1-2; TRBD1 aligns across 7 bases. The CDR3 runs 12 residues. The CDR3 spells CVSARGLDGYTF. In DNA form, the CDR3 reads TGTGTCAGCGCGAGGGGGCTGGATGGCTACACCTTC.

The chain joins TRBV12-3 or TRBV12-4 to TRBJ1-1; the D gene is possibly TRBD1 (5 bases). V was clipped by 6 bases and J by 4 bases, with 18 bases between them. This CDR3 has 15 residues. CDR3 sequence reads: CASSPGIGVATEAFF. CDR3 nucleotides: TGTGCCAGCAGCCCCGGAATAGGGGTGGCCACTGAAGCTTTCTTT.

CDR3 sequence (DNA): TGTGCCAGCAGTTTTGCGGGGGGGCCCGAAAAACTGTTTTTT. It codes for CASSFAGGPEKLFF. The gene calls are TRBV28 and TRBJ1-4; D is perhaps TRBD1 (6 bases). Germline V gene sequence: CDR1 MDHEN, CDR2 SYDVKM. The CDR3 extends over 14 amino acids. Deletions cut 3 bases from V and 8 bases from J, with 13 bases between.

The table lists this clonotype with a few counts. This chain uses TRBV27 with TRBJ2-1; D is unresolved. With 3 bases removed from V and 9 bases from J, the gap between germline ends came to 12 bases. Germline values: CDR1 MNHEY, CDR2 SMNVEV (reference sequence). The CDR3 sequence is 13 residues long. CDR3 in amino acids: CASSFSSWGEQFF. For the CDR3, the DNA is TGTGCCAGCAGTTTTTCTAGTTGGGGTGAGCAGTTCTTC.

This chain connects TRBV19 to TRBJ2-7; either TRBD1 or TRBD2 may fit D (8 bases each). The germline gives CDR1 LNHDA, CDR2 SQIVND (reference sequence). Trimming took 9 bases from V and 7 from J, leaving 16 bases between them. The CDR3 is made up of 12 amino acids. The CDR3 sequence: CASGTGGREQYF. In DNA form, the CDR3 reads TGTGCCAGCGGGACAGGCGGGAGGGAGCAGTACTTC.

The rearrangement joins TRBV19 to TRBJ2-5; no definite D call. Germline values: CDR1 LNHDA, CDR2 SQIVND (reference sequence). V gave up 6 bases and J gave up 4 bases, with 18 bases separating them. This CDR3 region has 15 residues. The CDR3 DNA reads as TGTGCCAGTAGAAGGACCGACTGGTCCCGAGAGACCCAGTACTTC. It encodes CASRRTDWSRETQYF.

The chain recombines TRBV19 with TRBJ1-1, with D tentatively TRBD1 (6 bases). V lost 7 bases and J 0 bases, leaving 12 bases between the germline ends. CDR1 is LNHDA and CDR2 is SQIVND in the germline V gene (reference sequence). CDR3 length equals 14 residues. Written as DNA, the CDR3 is TGTGCCAGTACCTCGGACAGAGTGAACACTGAAGCTTTCTTT. Protein: CASTSDRVNTEAFF.

The sample holds many counts of this clonotype. The CDR3 DNA follows: TGCGCCAGCAGCCAAGAGACATCGTTGGGCGAGCAGTACTTC. Residues: CASSQETSLGEQYF. V usage is TRBV4-1 and J usage is TRBJ2-7; D is ambiguous. The CDR3 loop spans 14 amino acids. CDR1 MGHRA and CDR2 YSYEKL come from the germline V gene. V was cut by 0 bases and J by 6 bases, with 12 bases left in between.

This clonotype came up many times. The CDR3, as DNA: TGTGCCAGCAGCCAGAGGACTAGCGGGGCCACCTCTGTATCCTACGAGCAGTACTTC. Its protein is CASSQRTSGATSVSYEQYF. The V and J genes are TRBV7-2 and TRBJ2-7; 12 nucleotides match TRBD2. Germline V gives CDR1 SGHTA, CDR2 FQGNSA. The CDR3 extends over 19 amino acids. Trimming removed 5 bases from V and 1 base from J; junction bases left unmatched: 15.

This chain links TRBV24-1 with TRBJ2-1, with D perhaps matching TRBD1 (6 bases). V lost 0 bases and J lost 5, with 10 bases in between. CDR1 is KGHDR, CDR2 SFDVKD, per germline. The CDR3 contains 15 residues. The CDR3 DNA reads TGTGCCACCAGTGATTTGCCGGACAGCGACAATGAGCAGTTCTTC. It translates to CATSDLPDSDNEQFF.

This chain uses TRBV5-1 with TRBJ1-2; D is perhaps TRBD1 (6 bases). Germline V gives CDR1 SGHRS, CDR2 YFSETQ. The CDR3 has 16 amino acids. Trimming cost V 6 bases and J 8 bases, with 26 bases left between them. The CDR3 region is CASNLQGVASSGGYTF. CDR3 sequence (DNA): TGCGCCAGCAACTTACAGGGAGTCGCATCCTCAGGGGGCTACACCTTC. Looking up the rest from reference TRBV5-1 and TRBJ1-2 gives the full variable domain: KAGVTQTPRYLIKTRGQQVTLSCSPISGHRSVSWYQQTPGQGLQFLFEYFSETQRNKGNFPGRFSGRQFSNSRSEMNVSTLELGDSALYLCASNLQGVASSGGYTFGSGTRLTVV.

In this sample, this clonotype turned up a few times. V is TRBV5-6 and J is TRBJ2-1; D unresolved. This CDR3 region has 16 residues. The V gene's germline CDR1 is SGHDT and CDR2 YYEEEE. The V end lost 4 bases, the J end lost 6 bases, and 20 bases lay between the germline ends. Here the CDR3 reads CASSVGWKRISNEQFF. The CDR3 region has the DNA TGTGCCAGCAGCGTGGGGTGGAAAAGGATCAGCAATGAGCAGTTCTTC.

In regard to this clonotype: This may be a read error, as it is one base from a much larger clone. The chain couples TRBV2 to TRBJ2-7, with 7 bases aligning to TRBD1. The CDR3 is 13 amino acids. The germline V gene has CDR1 SNHLY and CDR2 FYNNEI. CDR3 nucleotides: TGTACCAGCAGATCCGGGACAGACTACGAGCAGTACTTC. Amino acids: CTSRSGTDYEQYF.

The chain employs TRBV9 and TRBJ1-1, with 7 positions matching TRBD1. Germline trimming cut 0 bases from V and 9 bases from J; bases unmatched to any gene: 11. CDR1 SGDLS and CDR2 YYNGEE come from the germline V gene. This CDR3 contains 15 residues. The CDR3 nucleotides read TGTGCCAGCAGCGTAGCTACGACAGGGTTAGGGAAAGCTTTCTTT. It encodes CASSVATTGLGKAFF.

The gene calls are TRBV5-6 and TRBJ2-1, with TRBD1 matching over 9 bases. Germline CDR1 is SGHDT and CDR2 is YYEEEE. The ends lost 2 bases at V and 2 bases at J; junction bases unmatched: 5. The CDR3 has 16 residues. CDR3 sequence (DNA): TGTGCCAGCAGCTTCGGGGACAGGGTACCCTACAATGAGCAGTTCTTC. Translated, it gives CASSFGDRVPYNEQFF.

This clonotype was found a few times. CDR3: CASSPTGFGEQFF. DNA for the CDR3: TGTGCCAGCAGCCCTACAGGGTTCGGTGAGCAGTTCTTC. The chain carries TRBV27 and TRBJ2-1, with a tentative D call TRBD1 (6 bases). The germline V gene has CDR1 MNHEY and CDR2 SMNVEV (reference sequence). Trimming stripped 6 bases from V and 9 bases from J, with 15 bases between. There are 13 residues in the CDR3.